This entry features one TCR beta chain sequence. The data originate from a study of beta chain features in type 1 diabetes. The sequenced template was cDNA made from the entire isolated RNA. Sequencing was performed with immunoSEQ multiplex PCR; in TCRdb, only in-frame clones are kept and a portion is missing. The sample includes 400,000 to 500,000 clones, roughly 13% of them seen just once. The specimen was naive CD4+ T cells from blood. The sequence was collected from a young man in good health.

For the CDR3, the DNA is TGCGCCAGCAGCCAAGGTTCGAAGGCCGCAGATACGCAGTATTTT. Translated: CASSQGSKAADTQYF. The J gene is TRBJ2-3, the V gene TRBV4-3; D ambiguous. Germline CDR1 reads LGHNA; CDR2 reads YSLEER. The CDR3 contains 15 residues. Trimming took off 1 base at V and 4 bases at J, with 12 bases between the two ends.